This T cell receptor beta chain comes out of a study of cytomegalovirus exposure and HLA in healthy donors (dated by TCRdb to about 2017). Looking at the study overall: An earlier analysis of some 550 of the donors reported 276 Gb of sequence data and roughly 100 million unique TCR beta sequences from roughly 180 million T cells. An early release covering some 640 HLA-typed donors comprised about 300 gigabases of sequencing data and 85 million or so unique TCR sequences. Of the roughly 400 genotyped donors, about 80% fell in the genetic ancestry cluster associated with self-reported Caucasian donors. The study aimed to test whether signatures of past pathogen exposure could be identified by cataloging public T cell receptors. The T cell repertoires of around 730 subjects were profiled by immunosequencing and related to cytomegalovirus serostatus. Besides the first cohort of approximately 670 subjects, a separate validation cohort made up of 120 different subjects was used. To predict cytomegalovirus infection status, the study combined high-throughput TCR immunosequencing, statistical association of individual TCRs with disease status, and machine learning. To study patterns of TCR occurrence, a later analysis re-analyzed previously published TCR beta repertoires from around 670 donors and added high-resolution HLA genotyping. The later analysis used no new phenotypic data to find candidate immune exposures, relying instead on TCR beta sequences and their occurrence across donors. An earlier analysis of 587 of the donors applied high-throughput TCR beta sequencing to assess whether each TCR beta V gene segment acted as functional or pseudogenic. Donor age, sex, ethnicity and CMV serostatus were compiled alongside the repertoire data. A later genetic analysis used genome-wide SNP genotypes for about 65% of the roughly 700 donors, treating that subset as a discovery cohort. Every repertoire in the discovery cohort had been generated on one and the same sequencing platform. Class I and class II HLA loci were covered by the typing at four-digit resolution. The number of typed donors differed by locus: about 629-640 for A, B, C, DRB1 and DQB1; 500 to 550 for DQA1; approximately 610 for DPA1; and roughly 450 for DPB1. Several DR-DQ haplotypes were handled as single units for association and clustering because linkage in the cohort was strong. Among around 400 genotyped donors of the cohort, an average of approximately 200,000 unique TCR beta nucleotide sequences was sequenced per donor, of which roughly 17% were non-productive. Points the paper makes about the study in general: Assigning TCR associations to individual alleles was difficult when HLA alleles, especially DR and DQ, strongly co-occurred. According to a later genetic analysis, donors in an Asian-associated ancestry cluster had fewer N-insertions in productive TCRs than the approximately 630-donor mean. HLA typing was unavailable for some donors at each locus, so association tests used only the typed subset. Specific HLA alleles were associated with 16,951 TCR beta sequences at a false discovery rate of 0.05 in a later analysis. In an earlier analysis of roughly 560 of the donors, most TCR beta V segments were observed in productive rearrangements about 90% or about 30% of the time, broadly matching IMGT annotations. In a later analysis, TCR association rates were found to vary across HLA loci, with the most associated TCRs seen for DRB1 alleles and the fewest for HLA-C alleles. In a later analysis, several top co-occurrence clusters were reported to appear linked to parvovirus B19, influenza, CMV and Epstein-Barr virus. A further reported finding was that TCR beta sequences accurately predicted the HLA-A and HLA-B alleles for most subjects in the first cohort. The authors suggested that the approach could potentially be generalized to other disease states and immunological phenotypes. In a later genetic analysis, a missense DCLRE1C variant was associated with V-gene and J-gene trimming of TCR beta chains, and the association was replicated in an independent cohort. This cohort had only TCR beta chains sequenced, and the lack of alpha or paired-chain data limited which features could be detected. In both the original and validation cohorts, the classifier was reported to diagnose cytomegalovirus status with high specificity and sensitivity. The earlier analysis of about 600 of the donors excluded around 17 rarely observed V segments, including chromosome 9 orphons, because counts were too low. The sequencing pipeline was judged likely to have produced a cluster of highly shared sequence variants as a technical artifact. Linkage disequilibrium might explain the correlated functional status among segregating V segments, but an unknown experimental factor could not be ruled out. In the study, 164 TCR beta chains were listed as associated with cytomegalovirus. Some IMGT-functional V segments, including TRBV6-2 and TRBV6-3, could not be distinguished by the 87-base-pair reads and were therefore excluded. Immune exposure information for the cohort was limited to CMV serostatus. Compared with equally common non-associated chains, HLA-associated TCR beta chains in a later analysis were more clonally expanded and had lower generation probabilities. In a later analysis, most CMV-associated TCR beta chains were found to appear HLA-restricted, with HLA associations seemingly driven largely by CMV exposure. Roughly uniform sequencing depth across donors was assumed in presence/absence analyses, although this assumption may not hold. A few of the identified cytomegalovirus-associated TCR beta chains were confirmed in vitro to be specific for cytomegalovirus antigens. While some public TCRs were present in many individuals, most TCR sequences turned up only very rarely across donors.

To prepare the library, the immunoSEQ multiplex PCR assay was applied. For the multiplex PCR, a mixture combining 60 forward primers for TCR Vbeta segments and 13 reverse primers for TCR Jbeta segments was used. The CDR3 region of rearranged TCR beta genes was amplified from genomic DNA with a multiplex PCR assay. On the Illumina HiSeq System, the amplified TCR beta libraries were sequenced as 87-base-pair reads. As for the original processing: Across the 600 to 700 repertoires, a later analysis counted 60 million to 90 million unique TCR beta chains, around 11 million of which were shared by at least two donors. A nearest-neighbor algorithm error-corrected the raw reads and collapsed the reads into unique sequences, merging closely related sequences to remove PCR and sequencing errors. CDR3 sequences were aligned to IMGT reference sequences to assign V, D and J gene segments. For a sequence to be retained, a match of at least six nucleotides was required to both a V gene segment and a J gene segment. A rearrangement counted as productive if the CDR3 had no stop codons and remained in frame with V and J, and every other rearrangement counted as non-productive. Following IMGT convention, CDR3 was defined as the stretch from the second conserved V-encoded cysteine up to the conserved J-encoded phenylalanine. In an earlier analysis of 550 to 650 of the donors, sequences lacking an unambiguous match to a single V gene segment were excluded. In an earlier analysis of several hundred of the donors, V segments were called functional above 56.7% productive rearrangements and were called segregating when the between-donor standard deviation exceeded 5%. To diagnose cytomegalovirus status from the catalog of TCR beta chain sequences, a statistical classification framework was built. V and J gene assignment, in a later analysis, came from comparing TCR nucleotide sequences with IMGT/GENE-DB human TR gene sequences. Using the TCRdist pipeline, a later analysis assigned CDR3 sequences along with most-parsimonious VDJ recombination scenarios. In a later analysis, each TCR beta chain was defined by its CDR3 amino acid sequence together with its V-gene family, and reads without a unique V-gene family were excluded. A later analysis removed 592 highly shared, low-generation-probability nucleotide sequences to deal with suspected cross-contamination and a sequencing artifact. In a later analysis, a clonal expansion index for each public chain was calculated from normalized within-repertoire ranks of inferred template counts. In a later analysis, generation probabilities were computed with a VDJ recombination model fitted to out-of-frame rearrangements, and the resulting probabilities were checked against IGoR. Hypergeometric tests were used in a later analysis to score TCR-TCR, TCR-HLA and TCR-CMV co-occurrence, with a repertoire-size bias correction applied to the TCR pairs. A later analysis estimated false discovery rates by permuting HLA or CMV assignments 20 times. In a later analysis, co-occurring TCRs were grouped using DBSCAN, with TCRdist sequence similarity added in when clustering inside HLA-allele-positive subsets. Repertoires with fewer than 30,000 or more than 120,000 public chains, plus five repertoires with anomalous nucleotide sharing, were excluded from co-occurrence clustering. Here the immuneACCESS table is served through TCRdb, limited to in-frame sequences with V and J called. Missing clones are a known gap in these copies; in checked studies unresolved V genes cover under half, and the rest lacks a known reason. Clone size and V and J calls were adopted from that table, with D and trimming inferred from the DNA. The sample table shows 150,000 to 200,000 clones, and roughly 74% are seen once. Approximately 6% of the sample goes to the ten largest clones.

The cohort was made up of roughly 670 healthy bone marrow donors. At the time of sampling, all cohort members were nominally healthy, though unrecorded immune exposures were likely present. The donor was CMV seropositive and belonged to the group of more than 250 seropositive cohort members. A peripheral blood sample was provided by each donor, and peripheral blood mononuclear cells were used for TCR beta sequencing. Genomic DNA extraction from the blood cell samples was performed with the Qiagen DNeasy Blood Extraction Kit. The CDR3 runs 13 residues from the cysteine to the phenylalanine. Only the CDR3 DNA stays, 39 bases, in frame from base 1. CDR1 SEHNR and CDR2 FQNEAQ are derived from the germline V gene (reference sequence). A distance of 9 bases separates the germline ends of V and J, which lose 2 bases and 5 bases respectively. This clone was seen once. Its binding antigen is unknown. No qualities accompany the bases; no much larger clone lies one base away. In the same sample, other DNA sequences code for this CDR3.

Sequencing was performed on PBMCs. This TCR was recovered from a woman in her twenties or thirties in good health and CMV-seropositive. The chain is made from TRBV7-9 and TRBJ1-1; the D gene identity is not certain. The nucleotides are TGTGCCAGCAGCTTATCAACGGGAACTGAAGCTTTCTTT. Its protein is CASSLSTGTEAFF.